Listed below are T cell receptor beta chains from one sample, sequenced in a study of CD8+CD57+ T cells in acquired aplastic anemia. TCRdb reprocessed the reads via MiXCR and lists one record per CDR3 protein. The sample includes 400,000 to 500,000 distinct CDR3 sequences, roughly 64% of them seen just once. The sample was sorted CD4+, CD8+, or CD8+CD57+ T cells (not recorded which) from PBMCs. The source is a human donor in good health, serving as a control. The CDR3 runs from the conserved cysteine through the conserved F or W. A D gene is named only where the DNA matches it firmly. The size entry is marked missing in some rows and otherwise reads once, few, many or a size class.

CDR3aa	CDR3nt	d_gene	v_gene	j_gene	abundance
CASSIGAYYEQYF	TGTGCCAGTAGTATAGGGGCTTACTACGAGCAGTACTTC	.	TRBV19	TRBJ2-7	.
CASSLPDYPLNEQFF	TGTGCCAGCAGCTTACCCGACTACCCACTCAATGAGCAGTTCTTC	.	TRBV7-3	TRBJ2-1	many
CASSLEGQGAFRNYGYTF	TGTGCCAGCAGCTTAGAAGGACAGGGGGCTTTTAGGAACTATGGCTACACCTTC	TRBD1	TRBV7-2	TRBJ1-2	.
CASSPPGKGISPLHF	TGCGCCAGCAGTCCCCCAGGGAAGGGGATTTCACCCCTCCACTTT	.	TRBV10-2	TRBJ1-6	.
CSAPEADRSYNEQFF	TGCAGTGCCCCAGAGGCCGACAGGAGCTACAATGAGCAGTTCTTC	.	TRBV20-1	TRBJ2-1	.
CASSGHAPGGVLDEQFF	TGTGCCAGTAGTGGCCACGCACCGGGAGGGGTATTGGATGAGCAGTTCTTC	TRBD2	TRBV19	TRBJ2-1	.
CATRGGPAAYTYGYTF	TGTGCCACCAGGGGGGGGCCCGCGGCATATACCTATGGCTACACCTTC	TRBD1	TRBV19	TRBJ1-2	many
CASSLEQGVGAFF	TGTGCCAGCAGCTTAGAACAGGGAGTTGGGGCTTTCTTT	.	TRBV7-8	TRBJ1-1	many
CASSLGYTEEPEAFF	TGTGCCAGCAGCCTAGGTTACACAGAGGAACCTGAAGCTTTCTTT	.	TRBV14	TRBJ1-1	.
CASSIRSGGAGELPF	TGTGCCAGCAGCATTAGAAGTGGAGGAGCCGGGGAGCTGCCTTTT	.	TRBV7-9	TRBJ2-2	once
CSARGLRTNIDTF	TGCAGTGCTAGAGGATTGCGGACGAACATAGACACCTTC	.	TRBV20-1	TRBJ1-3	.
CASSLMVGDGSPLHF	TGTGCCAGCAGCCTCATGGTGGGGGACGGTTCACCCCTCCACTTT	.	TRBV7-2	TRBJ1-6	.
CSGQGGSAQYLCASSLDRNYGYTF	.	.	TRBV20-1	TRBJ1-2	.
CSARVQGGYEQYF	TGCAGTGCTAGAGTACAGGGGGGGTACGAGCAGTACTTC	.	TRBV20-1	TRBJ2-7	once
CSASGTGYETQYF	TGCAGTGCTAGCGGGACAGGGTACGAGACCCAGTACTTC	TRBD1	TRBV20-1	TRBJ2-5	many
CASSLASETQYFGF	.	.	TRBV7-2	TRBJ1-6	.
CASSLVGQITGELFF	TGCGCCAGCAGCCTGGTTGGACAGATCACCGGGGAGCTGTTTTTT	.	TRBV4-1	TRBJ2-2	.
CASSLGQGTGGLFF	TGTGCCAGCAGCTTAGGGCAGGGAACCGGGGGGCTGTTTTTT	.	TRBV7-6	TRBJ2-2	.
CASFLGTGGDSPLHF	TGCGCCAGCTTCTTAGGGACAGGGGGAGATTCACCCCTCCACTTT	TRBD1	TRBV4-1	TRBJ1-6	.
CASSHGGDHHTNNF	TGTGCCAGCAGCCACGGCGGGGATCACCATACAAATAATTTT	.	TRBV9	TRBJ2-3	.
CASSQAQGLGEAFF	TGCGCCAGCAGCCAAGCGCAGGGGCTAGGTGAAGCTTTCTTT	.	TRBV5-1	TRBJ1-1	.
CASSLAGRGEYKEYF	TGTGCCAGCAGCTTAGCAGGCCGGGGGGAATACAAGGAGTACTTC	TRBD2	TRBV7-8	TRBJ2-7	.
CASSLEQGSNSPSHF	TGTGCCAGCAGCTTAGAACAGGGAAGTAATTCTCCCTCCCACTTT	.	TRBV7-2	TRBJ1-6	.
CASSAANTGELFF	TGCGCCAGCAGCGCCGCGAACACCGGGGAGCTGTTTTTT	.	TRBV5-1	TRBJ2-2	few
CASSRQSGGANSPLHF	TGTGCCAGCAGTCGTCAGTCCGGGGGCGCGAATTCACCCCTCCACTTC	.	TRBV12-3/TRBV12-4	TRBJ1-6	few
CSASTLRQGAGGNQPQHF	TGCAGTGCTAGTACCCTTCGGCAGGGGGCCGGGGGCAATCAGCCCCAGCATTTT	TRBD1	TRBV20-1	TRBJ1-5	many
CASSIAGGWDEQYF	TGTGCCAGTAGTATAGCGGGGGGTTGGGACGAGCAGTACTTT	TRBD2	TRBV19	TRBJ2-3	.
CASGTDYGYTF	TGTGCCAGCGGGACCGACTATGGCTACACCTTC	.	TRBV2	TRBJ1-2	.
CASSWTGGNSPLHF	TGTGCCAGCAGCTGGACAGGGGGGAATTCACCCCTCCACTTT	TRBD1	TRBV5-6	TRBJ1-6	.
CASSPDQWPYNEQFF	TGTGCCAGCAGCCCCGACCAGTGGCCCTACAATGAGCAGTTCTTC	.	TRBV7-2	TRBJ2-1	.
CASSPGEFLEQYF	TGTGCCAGCAGCCCAGGGGAGTTCCTAGAGCAGTACTTC	.	TRBV15	TRBJ2-7	.
CASSRKWELFF	TGCGCCAGCAGTCGAAAGTGGGAGCTGTTTTTT	.	TRBV10-2	TRBJ2-2	.
CASSLDGSLDGELFF	TGCGCCAGCAGCTTGGACGGTAGCCTGGACGGGGAGCTGTTTTTT	.	TRBV5-1	TRBJ2-2	.
CASSLDGLSDTQYF	TGTGCCAGCAGCTTGGATGGCTTATCCGATACGCAGTATTTT	.	TRBV5-8	TRBJ2-3	.
CSARDGGDYGYTF	TGCAGTGCTAGAGATGGAGGGGACTATGGCTACACCTTC	.	TRBV20-1	TRBJ1-2	many